These 24 T cell receptor beta chains share one sample of origin, sequenced in a study of T cell responses to AZD1222 COVID-19 vaccine (dated by TCRdb to 2020 to 2022). Library creation used the immunoSEQ multiplex PCR assay. Entries here come from immuneACCESS through TCRdb and include only in-frame sequences with V and J called. Some clones fail to appear in such tables; in the studies checked, an unresolved V gene covers under half of the shortfall, and the cause of the remainder is unknown. The sample table contains about 180,000 clones; only one count was recorded for around 89% of them. Roughly 4% of the sample is taken by the ten largest. The label giving this sample's time point can be read as: about 28 days (+/-7) after the second vaccine dose. The treatment or condition label corresponds to: meningococcal conjugate vaccine given as trial control. The sample consisted of peripheral blood, taken 28 days after the second dose of the MenACWY control vaccine. The receptors originated from an adult who received the MenACWY meningococcal vaccine as a control.

The V call is TRBV11-2, the J call TRBJ1-4; D remains ambiguous. This CDR3 spans 11 amino acids. CDR1 and CDR2 from the germline V gene are SGHAT and FQNNGV. Trimming cost V 2 bases and J 17 bases, with 12 bases left between them. CDR3 bases: TGTGCCAGCAGCTTATCGACAACCGAATTTTTT. Its translation is CASSLSTTEFF.

V usage is TRBV18 and J usage is TRBJ1-1; D gene unclear. The CDR3 has 15 residues. V was cut by 6 bases and J by 1 base, with 15 bases left in between. Germline V gives CDR1 KGHSH, CDR2 LQKENI. The DNA for the CDR3 is TGTGCCAGCTCTTTCTCTACCTCCCAGAACACTGAAGCTTTCTTT. It encodes CASSFSTSQNTEAFF.

The chain recombines TRBV12-3 or TRBV12-4 with TRBJ2-7; 8 bases are a match to TRBD2. The CDR3 runs to 13 residues. V lost 7 bases and J lost 6; bases outside the gene matches: 8. The CDR3 coding sequence is TGTGCCAGCAAGAGCGGGAGAAGTAGCGAGCAGTACTTC. It encodes CASKSGRSSEQYF.

This clone occurred a few times. This rearrangement joins TRBV28 to TRBJ1-4; D might be TRBD1 (5 bases). The CDR3 runs 15 residues. V lost 6 bases and J 5 bases, leaving 16 bases between the germline ends. Germline V gene data show CDR1 as MDHEN and CDR2 as SYDVKM. The CDR3: CASSPSGPTNEKLFF. As DNA, the CDR3 is TGTGCCAGCAGCCCCTCGGGACCTACGAATGAAAAACTGTTTTTT.

The gene calls are TRBV21-1 and TRBJ2-7; TRBD1 is the table's D call, not checked against the DNA. TRBV21-1 has pseudogene status. The CDR3 is 17 residues long. CDR3 bases: TGTGCCAGCAGCAAAATAATTCGGCGGCAGGGGGTTTACGAGCAGTACTTC. This gives the protein CASSKIIRRQGVYEQYF.

In this sample, this clone turned up a few times. CDR3 amino acids: CASSPDNTEAFF. Written as DNA, the CDR3 is TGTGCCAGTAGTCCGGATAACACTGAAGCTTTCTTT. V usage is TRBV19 and J usage is TRBJ1-1; no definite D call. The germline V gene encodes CDR1 LNHDA and CDR2 SQIVND (reference sequence). Trimming shortened V by 5 bases and J by 2 bases, and 6 bases separated the two germline ends. The CDR3 runs 12 residues.

The rearrangement joins TRBV5-1 to TRBJ1-4, with no clear D. The CDR3 totals 14 residues. With 0 bases removed from V and 6 bases from J, the gap between germline ends came to 9 bases. Germline V gene sequence: CDR1 SGHRS, CDR2 YFSETQ. CDR3 residues: CASSLGGNDEKLFF. CDR3 coding DNA: TGCGCCAGCAGCTTGGGAGGGAATGATGAAAAACTGTTTTTT. Full variable domain (rest looked up from reference TRBV5-1 and TRBJ1-4): KAGVTQTPRYLIKTRGQQVTLSCSPISGHRSVSWYQQTPGQGLQFLFEYFSETQRNKGNFPGRFSGRQFSNSRSEMNVSTLELGDSALYLCASSLGGNDEKLFFGSGTQLSVL.

This clone was observed a few times. The J gene is TRBJ2-1, the V gene TRBV4-1; 9 nucleotides align to TRBD1. V shed 1 base and J 6 bases; nucleotides not matched to a gene: 4. The CDR3 covers 15 residues. Looked up from germline, CDR1 is MGHRA and CDR2 is YSYEKL. The CDR3 here is CASSQGGQGINEQFF. The DNA for the CDR3 is TGCGCCAGCAGCCAAGGGGGACAGGGTATCAATGAGCAGTTCTTC.

The genes are TRBV6-2 or TRBV6-3 and TRBJ2-7; D is possibly TRBD2 (5 bases). CDR3 length equals 17 residues. Per germline, CDR1 MNHEY and CDR2 SVGEGT. V lost 5 bases and J lost 3, with 23 bases in between. CDR3 bases: TGTGCCAGCAGTAGGCCCCAGACGTCTCACGGACTCTACGAGCAGTACTTC. This translates into CASSRPQTSHGLYEQYF.

The J gene is TRBJ2-3, the V gene TRBV5-1; 7 positions match TRBD1. The CDR3 runs 15 residues. J was trimmed by 4 bases and V by 3 bases; bases with no gene match: 8. CDR1 is SGHRS, CDR2 YFSETQ, per germline. CDR3 bases: TGCGCCAGCAGCTACGGTGACAGGGATTCAGATACGCAGTATTTT. This encodes CASSYGDRDSDTQYF.

The chain has TRBV30 and TRBJ1-5, with a tentative D call TRBD1 (6 bases). CDR1 and CDR2 from the germline V gene are GTSNPN and SVGIG (reference sequence). CDR3 length: 14 residues. Deletions cut 3 bases from V and 2 bases from J, with 11 bases between. For the CDR3, the DNA is TGTGCCTGGAGCAGTAAGGGGGGCAATCAGCCCCAGCATTTT. Translating it yields CAWSSKGGNQPQHF.

The rearrangement links TRBV6-6 to TRBJ1-4; TRBD1 matches at 10 bases. The V and J ends lost 8 bases and 7 bases, in that order; junction bases with no gene match: 4. Germline loops: CDR1 MNHNY, CDR2 SVGAGI (reference sequence). The CDR3 is 13 residues long. The CDR3 DNA reads as TGTGCCAGCGGACGGGACAGGGGTGAAAAACTGTTTTTT. This gives the protein CASGRDRGEKLFF.

The chain joins TRBV3-1 (or the pseudogene TRBV3-2) to TRBJ1-1, with a possible D match to TRBD1 (5 bases). This CDR3 spans 14 amino acids. The germline gives CDR1 LGHDT, CDR2 YNNKEL (reference sequence). V was shortened by 1 base and J by 4 bases, with 10 bases between the two germline ends. In DNA, the CDR3 is TGTGCCAGCAGCCAAGGGGGGGGTCCCACTGAAGCTTTCTTT. Translating gives CASSQGGGPTEAFF.

The chain joins TRBV5-8 to TRBJ1-2; 7 bases map to TRBD1. J was trimmed by 8 bases and V by 4 bases; bases with no gene match: 14. The CDR3 extends over 15 amino acids. From germline, CDR1 is SGHTS and CDR2 YDEGEE. The CDR3 loop is CASSQFDREVLGYTF. The DNA for the CDR3 is TGTGCCAGCAGCCAATTTGACAGGGAGGTACTGGGCTACACCTTC. Complete variable domain (other parts from reference TRBV5-8 and TRBJ1-2): EAGVTQSPTHLIKTRGQQATLRCSPISGHTSVYWYQQALGLGLQFLLWYDEGEERNRGNFPPRFSGRQFPNYSSELNVNALELEDSALYLCASSQFDREVLGYTFGSGTRLTVV.

V is TRBV5-1 and J is TRBJ1-2, with 10 bases fitting TRBD1. Germline CDR1 SGHRS, CDR2 YFSETQ. Losses at the gene ends were 4 bases for V and 7 bases for J; bases not matched to a gene: 7. CDR3 length: 14 amino acids. The CDR3 is CASSQYRDRGGYTF. The CDR3 DNA is TGCGCCAGCAGCCAATACCGGGACAGGGGTGGCTACACCTTC.

The chain joins TRBV6-5 to TRBJ2-1; a possible D gene is TRBD1 (6 bases). Germline values: CDR1 MNHEY, CDR2 SVGAGI. There are 15 residues in the CDR3. V was pared by 0 bases and J by 7 bases, with 13 bases between. CDR3 DNA: TGTGCCAGCAGTTACTCGATCCCCAGGGGTAATGAGCAGTTCTTC. Translated, it gives CASSYSIPRGNEQFF.

This rearrangement joins TRBV4-3 to TRBJ2-3; 13 bases are a match to TRBD2. The length of the CDR3 is 17 residues. Germline V lookup: CDR1 LGHNA, CDR2 YSLEER. V shed 0 bases, J shed 6 bases, and the junction held 6 bases outside the gene matches. For the CDR3, the DNA is TGCGCCAGCAGCCAAGAGTCACTAGCGGGAGGGTCGGATACGCAGTATTTT. It encodes CASSQESLAGGSDTQYF.

The chain employs TRBV6-5 and TRBJ1-5, with D perhaps matching TRBD1 (6 bases). Germline V gene sequence: CDR1 MNHEY, CDR2 SVGAGI. CDR3 length: 15 amino acids. The V end was cut by 4 bases, the J end by 2 bases, with 12 bases between. CDR3 in DNA: TGTGCCAGCAGTTCGGGGGCGATAGGCAATCAGCCCCAGCATTTT. It specifies CASSSGAIGNQPQHF.

A few counts support this clone. This chain joins TRBV30 and TRBJ1-2; a weak D match, TRBD1 (5 bases). In germline, CDR1 is GTSNPN, CDR2 SVGIG (reference sequence). The CDR3 has 14 residues. V lost 1 base, J lost 4 bases, and 13 bases lay in between. For the CDR3, the DNA is TGTGCCTGGAGTGGAACCCCTACAGGCTATGGCTACACCTTC. Residues: CAWSGTPTGYGYTF.

The chain has TRBV5-1 and TRBJ2-7, with 14 bases aligning to TRBD2. V lost 8 bases and J lost 4; bases outside the gene matches: 2. Germline V CDR1 and CDR2: SGHRS, YFSETQ. CDR3 length: 13 residues. CDR3 DNA sequence: TGCGCCAGTCGGACTAGCGGGAGGTACGAGCAGTACTTC. Its protein is CASRTSGRYEQYF.

The gene calls are TRBV28 and TRBJ1-2; 9 positions agree with TRBD1. Germline CDR1 and CDR2: MDHEN and SYDVKM. After removal of 6 bases from V and 2 bases from J, the junction contained 7 bases not matched to a gene. CDR3 length: 15 residues. CDR3 loop: CASSTSGQGNYGYTF. DNA of the CDR3: TGTGCCAGCAGCACGTCGGGACAGGGAAACTATGGCTACACCTTC.

The chain links TRBV11-2 to TRBJ1-2; TRBD1 might be the D (5 bases). The CDR3 spans 16 residues. CDR1 SGHAT and CDR2 FQNNGV come from the germline V gene. Trimming shortened V by 4 bases and J by 2 bases, and 17 bases separated the two germline ends. CDR3 amino acids: CASSSLRGTPNYGYTF. The CDR3, as DNA: TGTGCCAGCAGCTCCCTCCGCGGGACCCCGAACTATGGCTACACCTTC.

The chain couples TRBV29-1 to TRBJ1-1; D unresolved. This CDR3 has 11 amino acids. Trimming took off 4 bases at V and 7 bases at J, with 10 bases between the two ends. Per the germline V gene, CDR1 is SQVTM and CDR2 is ANQGSEA. This chain's CDR3 is CSVVGHIEAFF. CDR3 nucleotides: TGCAGCGTTGTAGGGCACATTGAAGCTTTCTTT.

The chain has TRBV28 and TRBJ1-2; perhaps TRBD1 as D (6 bases). This CDR3 has 16 residues. Trimming removed 2 bases at V and 0 bases at J, with 13 bases between. Germline V lookup: CDR1 MDHEN, CDR2 SYDVKM. For the CDR3, the DNA is TGTGCCAGCAGTTTACCCGGACAGTTAGCTAACTATGGCTACACCTTC. Its protein product is CASSLPGQLANYGYTF.